This T cell receptor (beta chain) was found in a study of blood T cell repertoires in COVID-19. Study-wide background: T cells, B-cell-depleted T cells, or PBMCs supplied cDNA or gDNA.

Using immunoSEQ multiplex PCR, the repertoire was profiled, and TCRdb retains in-frame clones only, with some absent. The repertoire has almost 25,000 clones, 82% of them found once; the top ten carry 7.5% to 9%. The CDR3 is 14 residues long. Germline loops: CDR1 SGHRS, CDR2 YFSETQ. V dropped 0 bases and J dropped 0 bases, with 5 bases sitting between them. This clone showed up just a few times. Other nucleotide sequences in the sample specify the same CDR3. This chain links TRBV5-1 with TRBJ2-3, with D unresolved. Sequencing used peripheral blood. The receptor was derived from a human donor in a cohort sampled during active COVID-19. This chain's CDR3 is CASSLGPSTDTQYF. In DNA, the CDR3 is TGCGCCAGCAGCTTGGGGCCGAGCACAGATACGCAGTATTTT. Variable domain in full (rest from reference TRBV5-1 and TRBJ2-3): KAGVTQTPRYLIKTRGQQVTLSCSPISGHRSVSWYQQTPGQGLQFLFEYFSETQRNKGNFPGRFSGRQFSNSRSEMNVSTLELGDSALYLCASSLGPSTDTQYFGPGTRLTVL.